The clone carrying this T cell receptor (beta chain) was found many times. Its target is unknown. Germline V gene sequence: CDR1 SGDLS, CDR2 YYNGEE. CDR3 length: 10 amino acids. Trimming left V 6 bases short and J 6 bases short, with 5 bases between. The data were taken from a study of T cell repertoires in cytomegalovirus infection. Study overall: Recently identified HLA-C-restricted CMV epitopes were among the peptides used. Signatures in public TCR beta sequences pointed to both CMV infection and matching HLA type.

Study outcomes and limitations: The ex vivo response was dominated by HLA-C-restricted CMV-specific TCR beta clonotypes.

Each CDR3 protein is one row after TCRdb ran MiXCR on the reads. The sample has roughly 860,000 distinct CDR3 sequences; around a third are singletons. The source was cultured CD8+ T cells from PBMCs, collected from culture after CMV antigen stimulation. The origin of this receptor is a human donor in good health (CMV status not recorded). Some clones in this sample may be carry-over from other donors' samples. The J gene is TRBJ2-3, the V gene TRBV9; D is ambiguous. The CDR3 is CASTGDTQYF. The CDR3 bases are TGTGCCAGCACAGGCGATACGCAGTATTTT.